The 25 T cell receptor beta chains given below trace back to one sample, sequenced in a study of blood T cell repertoires in COVID-19. Some clones are missing from TCRdb's copy, which holds only in-frame ones; the method was immunoSEQ multiplex PCR. The table includes fewer than 150,000 clones, 60% to 85% detected once. The material sequenced was peripheral blood. The receptors come from a human donor with acute or convalescent COVID-19. The donor label of this sample is uncertain.

The chain links TRBV14 to TRBJ1-1; D gene unclear. Deletions cut 2 bases from V and 1 base from J, with 17 bases between. The CDR3 is made up of 17 amino acids. Germline loops: CDR1 SGHDN, CDR2 FVKESK. CDR3 DNA: TGTGCCAGCAGCCAATACCGATTACTCCCACGGAACACTGAAGCTTTCTTT. Translated, it gives CASSQYRLLPRNTEAFF.

V gene TRBV27 combines with J gene TRBJ1-6; no reliable D call. V shed 3 bases and J shed 7 bases, with 19 bases lying between them. Germline CDR1 is MNHEY and CDR2 is SMNVEV (reference sequence). The CDR3 is 17 amino acids. CDR3 coding DNA: TGTGCCAGCAGTTTTCGCACCGACGCCTCCGGGAATTCACCCCTCCACTTT. Translation gives CASSFRTDASGNSPLHF.

This clone was seen a few times. The chain is built from TRBV5-6 and TRBJ1-2, with 8 positions matching TRBD1. The J segment lost 4 bases and the V segment lost 0 bases, leaving 5 bases of the junction unmatched. CDR1 is SGHDT and CDR2 is YYEEEE in the germline V gene. CDR3 size: 15 residues. CDR3 nucleotide sequence: TGTGCCAGCAGCTTGGAACTGACAGGGGCCTATGGCTACACCTTC. Its protein product is CASSLELTGAYGYTF.

The chain links TRBV18 to TRBJ1-5; weak D call: TRBD1 (5 bases). Between the trimmed V and J ends, which lost 3 bases and 2 bases, there was a span of 14 bases. This CDR3 is 16 amino acids long. The V gene's germline CDR1 is KGHSH and CDR2 LQKENI. The CDR3 DNA follows: TGTGCCAGCTCACCGGGGGGGGGTATGGGCAATCAGCCCCAGCATTTT. This sequence encodes CASSPGGGMGNQPQHF.

This clone was seen more than once but under ten times. The gene calls are TRBV14 and TRBJ2-2, with TRBD1 as a possible D gene (6 bases). Germline V CDR1 and CDR2: SGHDN, FVKESK. This CDR3 is built from 14 residues. The V end lost 5 bases, the J end lost 2 bases, and 9 bases lay between the germline ends. The CDR3 nucleotides read TGTGCCAGCAGCTGGACAGTTAACACCGGGGAGCTGTTTTTT. It specifies CASSWTVNTGELFF. The full variable domain, in which reference TRBV14 and TRBJ2-2 provide the parts outside the CDR3, is EAGVTQFPSHSVIEKGQTVTLRCDPISGHDNLYWYRRVMGKEIKFLLHFVKESKQDESGMPNNRFLAERTGGTYSTLKVQPAELEDSGVYFCASSWTVNTGELFFGEGSRLTVL.

The chain recombines TRBV7-9 with TRBJ1-2; D unclear. The CDR3 runs to 14 residues. Looked up from germline, CDR1 is SEHNR and CDR2 is FQNEAQ (reference sequence). Trimming shortened V by 5 bases and J by 4 bases, and 14 bases separated the two germline ends. CDR3 nucleotides: TGTGCCAGCAGCCCGAGCGTCGGCACCTATGGCTACACCTTC. Translated, it gives CASSPSVGTYGYTF.

This clone has at least ten counts. V is TRBV6-6 and J is TRBJ2-5, with D maybe TRBD1 (5 bases). The germline gives CDR1 MNHNY, CDR2 SVGAGI (reference sequence). With 5 bases removed from V and 1 base from J, the gap between germline ends came to 11 bases. The CDR3 has 14 amino acids. CDR3 nucleotides: TGTGCCAGCAGTCACCCCGACAGCCAAGAGACCCAGTACTTC. Protein product: CASSHPDSQETQYF.

Written as DNA, the CDR3 is TGTGCCAGTAGTATGGGACAGGGGGCTTGGGGCTACACCTTC. Its protein is CASSMGQGAWGYTF. The rearrangement joins TRBV19 to TRBJ1-2; the match to TRBD1 covers 12 bases. The germline gives CDR1 LNHDA, CDR2 SQIVND (reference sequence). V lost 3 bases, J lost 8 bases, and 4 bases stayed unmatched. There are 14 residues in the CDR3.

This clone showed up just a few times. The chain is built from TRBV11-2 and TRBJ2-1; D call uncertain. This CDR3 is 15 amino acids long. The germline V gene encodes CDR1 SGHAT and CDR2 FQNNGV. V lost 5 bases, J lost 0 bases, and 11 bases lay in between. The CDR3 protein is CASSQILLSYNEQFF. For the CDR3, the DNA is TGTGCCAGCAGCCAAATACTGCTCTCCTACAATGAGCAGTTCTTC. The full variable domain, with the rest looked up from reference TRBV11-2 and TRBJ2-1, is EAGVAQSPRYKIIEKRQSVAFWCNPISGHATLYWYQQILGQGPKLLIQFQNNGVVDDSQLPKDRFSAERLKGVDSTLKIQPAKLEDSAVYLCASSQILLSYNEQFFGPGTRLTVL.

The chain carries TRBV19 and TRBJ2-3; TRBD2 agrees at 12 bases. This CDR3 is 16 amino acids long. The germline V gene encodes CDR1 LNHDA and CDR2 SQIVND (reference sequence). V gave up 5 bases and J gave up 3 bases; unmatched junction bases: 6. The CDR3 region is CASSLRTSGVTDTQYF. The CDR3 DNA sequence: TGTGCCAGTAGTCTTCGGACTAGCGGGGTGACAGATACGCAGTATTTT.

This sequence joins TRBV4-1 and TRBJ1-1, with TRBD1 identical over 8 bases. Trimming took 4 bases from V and 4 from J; bases not matched to a gene: 5. Germline CDR1 and CDR2: MGHRA and YSYEKL. CDR3 length: 14 amino acids. The CDR3 protein is CASSPDRASTEAFF. For the CDR3, the DNA is TGCGCCAGCAGCCCGGACAGGGCATCCACTGAAGCTTTCTTT.

This clone was seen more than once but under ten times. J is TRBJ1-1 and V is TRBV20-1; D is perhaps TRBD1 (5 bases). Between the trimmed V and J ends, which lost 3 bases and 8 bases, there was a span of 10 bases. The CDR3 length is 11 residues. Germline V lookup: CDR1 DFQATT, CDR2 SNEGSKA (reference sequence). For the CDR3, the DNA is TGCAGTGCTAGTCGACAGCTAGAAGCTTTCTTT. Protein sequence: CSASRQLEAFF.

V is TRBV6-2 or TRBV6-3 and J is TRBJ1-5; 9 bases align to TRBD1. J lost 2 bases, V lost 5 bases, and 1 base had no gene match. The CDR3 is made up of 14 amino acids. Looked up from germline, CDR1 is MNHEY and CDR2 is SVGEGT. The CDR3 region has the DNA TGTGCCAGCAGTCGGACAGGGGGCAATCAGCCCCAGCATTTT. Translating it yields CASSRTGGNQPQHF.

The rearrangement links TRBV10-2 to TRBJ1-2; a possible D gene is TRBD1 (6 bases). Trimming pared 10 bases from V and 8 bases from J, leaving 23 bases between. CDR1 is WSHSY and CDR2 is SAAADI in the germline V gene. This CDR3 is 14 amino acids long. The CDR3 protein is CAIQGDSQEGGYTF. CDR3 nucleotides: TGCGCCATACAGGGTGACTCCCAAGAAGGGGGCTACACCTTC.

This sequence joins TRBV15 and TRBJ2-7; 7 bases match TRBD1. Trimming cost V 4 bases and J 6 bases; bases outside gene matches: 3. Germline values: CDR1 LNHNV, CDR2 YYDKDF (reference sequence). The CDR3 runs 12 residues. The CDR3 sequence: CATSNGQVEQYV. CDR3 bases: TGTGCCACCAGCAACGGACAGGTCGAGCAGTACGTC.

Details on this clone: One end of the junction varies from germline; a read error may be responsible. The chain has TRBV18 and TRBJ2-2, with a weak D call TRBD2 (5 bases). CDR3 size: 13 residues. Germline V gene lookup returns CDR1 KGHSH and CDR2 LQKENI. The CDR3 spells CASFSGLAGELFF. As DNA, the CDR3 is TGTGCCAGCTTCTCGGGGTTGGCCGGGGAGCTATTTTTT.

The chain recombines TRBV11-2 with TRBJ1-5; D gene uncertain. Germline V lookup: CDR1 SGHAT, CDR2 FQNNGV. V lost 3 bases to trimming and J lost 3 bases, with 9 bases between them. The CDR3 covers 14 residues. The CDR3 DNA follows: TGTGCCAGCAGCTTTTCAGGCAACAATCAGCCCCAGCATTTT. Translating gives CASSFSGNNQPQHF. The full variable domain, its missing parts supplied by reference TRBV11-2 and TRBJ1-5, is EAGVAQSPRYKIIEKRQSVAFWCNPISGHATLYWYQQILGQGPKLLIQFQNNGVVDDSQLPKDRFSAERLKGVDSTLKIQPAKLEDSAVYLCASSFSGNNQPQHFGDGTRLSIL.

The genes are TRBV7-9 and TRBJ2-2, with D possibly being TRBD2 (5 bases). This CDR3 has 16 residues. Trimming stripped 0 bases from V and 2 bases from J, with 10 bases between. Germline V gene sequence: CDR1 SEHNR, CDR2 FQNEAQ (reference sequence). CDR3 bases: TGTGCCAGCAGCTTAGCGCCTACTAGAAACACCGGGGAGCTGTTTTTT. This encodes CASSLAPTRNTGELFF.

CDR3 coding DNA: TGTGCCAGCAGACAGGATAGCTCTGGAAACACCATATATTTT. Protein sequence: CASRQDSSGNTIYF. The chain employs TRBV6-6 and TRBJ1-3; tentatively, D is TRBD1 (5 bases). The CDR3 spans 14 residues. The V end lost 6 bases, the J end lost 0 bases, and 9 bases lay between the germline ends. CDR1 is MNHNY, CDR2 SVGAGI, per germline (reference sequence).

The chain combines TRBV13 with TRBJ1-6, with TRBD1 as a possible D gene (5 bases). CDR3 size: 14 residues. Per the germline V gene, CDR1 is PRHDT and CDR2 is FYEKMQ (reference sequence). Trimming stripped 1 base from V and 11 bases from J, with 12 bases between. DNA for the CDR3: TGTGCCAGCAGCTTAGCTGGGGGGGATCCACCCCTCCACTTT. Translated, it gives CASSLAGGDPPLHF.

Only a few counts were recorded for this clone. The chain has TRBV5-1 and TRBJ2-1, with TRBD1 matching over 9 bases. CDR3 length: 15 amino acids. Trimming removed 4 bases from V and 8 bases from J; junction bases left unmatched: 10. The germline V gene has CDR1 SGHRS and CDR2 YFSETQ. The CDR3 coding sequence is TGCGCCAGCAGCACAGGGACAGGGCCCGATCATGAGCAGTTCTTC. Translated: CASSTGTGPDHEQFF.

The chain is built from TRBV21-1 and TRBJ1-1. TRBV21-1 is tagged as a pseudogene. This CDR3 has 15 amino acids. In nucleotides, the CDR3 is TGTGCCAGCAGCAATAAGCGGTTTCGGGGGATGGCGGCTTTCTTT. It encodes CASSNKRFRGMAAFF.

The chain has TRBV3-1 (or the pseudogene TRBV3-2) and TRBJ2-3, with D possibly being TRBD2 (6 bases). V was cut by 2 bases and J by 0 bases, with 9 bases left in between. This CDR3 comprises 15 residues. Germline lookup yields CDR1 LGHDT and CDR2 YNNKEL (reference sequence). The DNA of the CDR3 is TGTGCCAGCAGCCAACGGGGGTTTAGCACAGATACGCAGTATTTT. Protein sequence: CASSQRGFSTDTQYF.

The sample holds a few counts of this clone. V is TRBV20-1 and J is TRBJ1-1; 7 bases are a match to TRBD1. This CDR3 is 15 amino acids long. Germline CDR1 is DFQATT and CDR2 is SNEGSKA (reference sequence). The trim removed 3 bases at V and 0 bases at J, leaving 7 bases unmatched. In nucleotides, the CDR3 is TGCAGTGCTAGTGGCCCGGGACAGATGAACACTGAAGCTTTCTTT. It yields the protein CSASGPGQMNTEAFF.

J is TRBJ1-4 and V is TRBV21-1; the DNA was not used to check the table's D call, TRBD1. TRBV21-1 is classified as a pseudogene. The CDR3 consists of 20 residues. In nucleotides, the CDR3 is TGTGCCAGCAGCAAGCAACCGGGACAGGGGAGGCGGATAACTAATGAAAAACTGTTTTTT. Translation gives CASSKQPGQGRRITNEKLFF.